The 32 T cell receptor beta chains listed next were all sequenced from one sample in a study of T cells expressing NK-cell markers. With the 5' RACE reads reprocessed, TCRdb shows one record per CDR3 protein and no DNA. The data include over 150,000 distinct CDR3 sequences; the top ten clones carry 20% to 25%. Sequenced: blood T cells: a sorted CD56 or NKG2C T cell subset, CD4+ or CD8+ T cells, or bulk PBMC T cells (not recorded which). The receptors shown here come from a man aged 18 to 69 in good health.

The chain has TRBV5-6 and TRBJ2-3; TCRdb outputs TRBD1, but without DNA this stays unchecked. The germline gives CDR1 SGHDT, CDR2 YYEEEE. CDR3 length: 15 amino acids. CDR3: CASSWTGGFSDTQYF.

V and J are TRBV7-9 and TRBJ2-7; there is no DNA to check the TCRdb D call of TRBD1. Germline lookup yields CDR1 SEHNR and CDR2 FQNEAQ (reference sequence). The CDR3 is 15 amino acids. This chain's CDR3 is CASSLEDRATYEQYF.

V gene TRBV13 combines with J gene TRBJ2-5; TCRdb names TRBD1, which stays unverified in the absence of DNA. The CDR3 is 15 residues long. Germline CDR1 reads PRHDT; CDR2 reads FYEKMQ (reference sequence). This CDR3 is CASSAIQGPAETQYF.

The chain carries TRBV19 and TRBJ2-5; the D call of TRBD1 rests on TCRdb alone, since no DNA is present to check it. Germline lookup yields CDR1 LNHDA and CDR2 SQIVND (reference sequence). The CDR3 has 15 amino acids. The CDR3 region is CASRSWAGDQETQYF. Complete variable domain (other parts from reference TRBV19 and TRBJ2-5): DGGITQSPKYLFRKEGQNVTLSCEQNLNHDAMYWYRQDPGQGLRLIYYSQIVNDFQKGDIAEGYSVSREKKESFPLTVTSAQKNPTAFYLCASRSWAGDQETQYFGPGTRLLVL.

The rearrangement links TRBV5-6 to TRBJ1-3; TCRdb's D call, TRBD1, is unchecked because there is no DNA. Germline V CDR1 and CDR2: SGHDT, YYEEEE. The CDR3 sequence is 12 residues long. The CDR3 reads CASSSASGQIYF.

The chain employs TRBV4-1 and TRBJ2-7; TCRdb indicates TRBD1, and absent DNA this call remains unverified. There are 17 residues in the CDR3. The germline V gene encodes CDR1 MGHRA and CDR2 YSYEKL. The CDR3 reads CASSQEPPGTADYEQYF.

V usage is TRBV27 and J usage is TRBJ2-1; TCRdb outputs TRBD1, but without DNA this stays unchecked. The germline V gene has CDR1 MNHEY and CDR2 SMNVEV (reference sequence). This CDR3 has 14 amino acids. CDR3 sequence reads: CASSLSHRGYEQFF.

V is TRBV20-1 and J is TRBJ2-3; no DNA is available, so the TRBD1 call from TCRdb remains unchecked. CDR1 and CDR2 from the germline V gene are DFQATT and SNEGSKA (reference sequence). The CDR3 totals 15 residues. CDR3 sequence reads: CSARRWGTDTDTQYF.

V usage is TRBV12-3 or TRBV12-4 and J usage is TRBJ2-5; with no DNA, the TCRdb D assignment of TRBD1 cannot be verified. CDR3 length: 14 amino acids. The CDR3 here is CVPWGRQAHRAQYF.

V gene TRBV7-6 combines with J gene TRBJ1-1; TCRdb designates TRBD1, a call that cannot be tested without DNA. Germline lookup yields CDR1 SGHVS and CDR2 FNYEAQ. The CDR3 length is 15 residues. The CDR3 sequence: CASSITQGTNTEAFF.

The chain has TRBV5-6 and TRBJ2-2; the D gene TCRdb calls, TRBD2, cannot be checked with no DNA. Germline loops: CDR1 SGHDT, CDR2 YYEEEE. The CDR3 loop spans 16 amino acids. The CDR3 region is CASSYVGQLEGGELFF.

This chain links TRBV12-3 or TRBV12-4 with TRBJ1-5; without DNA, the TCRdb call of TRBD1 cannot be checked. The CDR3 consists of 14 residues. CDR3 sequence reads: CASSLTGFGQPQHF.

J is TRBJ1-2 and V is TRBV10-3. Germline V gives CDR1 ENHRY, CDR2 SYGVKD. The CDR3 has 17 residues. CDR3 loop: CAISDSQLSSTNYGYTF.

Frequency places this clonotype as medium-sized (0.01 to 0.1%). This chain connects TRBV5-1 to TRBJ2-1. CDR1 is SGHRS, CDR2 YFSETQ, per germline. CDR3 length: 12 residues. CDR3 amino acids: CASSLGSNEQFF.

CDR3 residues: CASSPQGAAYEQYF. This rearrangement joins TRBV7-9 to TRBJ2-7; the D call from TCRdb, TRBD1, cannot be confirmed without DNA. The CDR3 is made up of 14 amino acids. Germline V gene data show CDR1 as SEHNR and CDR2 as FQNEAQ (reference sequence).

The gene calls are TRBV29-1 and TRBJ2-3; the D call of TRBD2 rests on TCRdb alone, since no DNA is present to check it. Per the germline V gene, CDR1 is SQVTM and CDR2 is ANQGSEA. This CDR3 contains 17 residues. CDR3 protein: CSVEDPTSGPSTDTQYF.

The chain uses TRBV5-4 and TRBJ2-7; TCRdb indicates TRBD1, and absent DNA this call remains unverified. The CDR3 sequence is 15 residues long. Germline V CDR1 and CDR2: SGHNT, YYREEE (reference sequence). The CDR3 here is CASSVDRGETYEQYF.

The V call is TRBV27, the J call TRBJ2-7; TCRdb's D gene call, TRBD2, goes unchecked for lack of DNA. Germline-derived CDR1 and CDR2 are MNHEY and SMNVEV (reference sequence). The length of the CDR3 is 15 residues. The CDR3 here is CASSSGLAGANEQYF.

The chain recombines TRBV20-1 with TRBJ2-1; checking the TCRdb D call of TRBD2 is not possible without DNA. Germline CDR1 reads DFQATT; CDR2 reads SNEGSKA (reference sequence). This CDR3 region has 12 residues. The CDR3: CSAPPRYNEQFF.

V gene TRBV3-1 combines with J gene TRBJ1-1; TCRdb outputs TRBD1, but without DNA this stays unchecked. Germline CDR1 reads LGHDT; CDR2 reads YNNKEL (reference sequence). The CDR3 has 15 residues. CDR3 region: CASSQDSSGVTEAFF.

The chain links TRBV6-1 to TRBJ1-5; TCRdb designates TRBD1, a call that cannot be tested without DNA. CDR3 length: 16 residues. Germline V gene data show CDR1 as MNHNS and CDR2 as SASEGT. CDR3 in amino acids: CASSEAPATARQPQHF.

The rearrangement links TRBV27 to TRBJ2-3; TCRdb reports TRBD2, a call that lacks DNA to check it against. The CDR3 covers 14 residues. Germline V gives CDR1 MNHEY, CDR2 SMNVEV (reference sequence). CDR3 loop: CASRPTSGGLKEYF.

V usage is TRBV5-5 and J usage is TRBJ1-1; the TCRdb D gene call, TRBD1, has no DNA to confirm it. CDR1 is SGHKS, CDR2 YYEKEE, per germline (reference sequence). The CDR3 covers 16 residues. CDR3 residues: CASSLVRPGGNTEAFF.

The chain links TRBV20-1 to TRBJ2-3; the TCRdb D gene call, TRBD1, has no DNA to confirm it. Germline-derived CDR1 and CDR2 are DFQATT and SNEGSKA (reference sequence). This CDR3 spans 14 amino acids. CDR3 protein: CSVPDGSSTDTQYF.

V usage is TRBV9 and J usage is TRBJ2-1; TCRdb calls TRBD1, which cannot be checked without DNA. CDR3 length: 16 amino acids. Per the germline V gene, CDR1 is SGDLS and CDR2 is YYNGEE. This CDR3 reads CASSAEGQGLDNEQFF.

The CDR3 region is CASSQGHTYTGELFF. The chain carries TRBV4-1 and TRBJ2-2. CDR3 length: 15 residues. In germline, CDR1 is MGHRA, CDR2 YSYEKL.

This chain connects TRBV6-1 to TRBJ2-2; TCRdb outputs TRBD1, but without DNA this stays unchecked. This CDR3 is built from 16 residues. The germline gives CDR1 MNHNS, CDR2 SASEGT. CDR3 residues: CASSVHRGVSAGELFF.

The chain links TRBV27 to TRBJ2-5; TCRdb names TRBD2, which stays unverified in the absence of DNA. The CDR3 has 16 residues. CDR1 and CDR2 from the germline V gene are MNHEY and SMNVEV (reference sequence). Here the CDR3 reads CASSLSPAGGQETQYF.

This chain joins TRBV18 and TRBJ2-7; TCRdb reports TRBD1, a call that lacks DNA to check it against. This CDR3 is 14 amino acids long. CDR1 is KGHSH, CDR2 LQKENI, per germline. The CDR3 reads CASSPRDGTYEQYF.

CDR3 sequence reads: CASSPGRATEAFF. J is TRBJ1-1 and V is TRBV27. The CDR3 spans 13 residues. CDR1 and CDR2 from the germline V gene are MNHEY and SMNVEV (reference sequence).

The chain is built from TRBV9 and TRBJ2-1; with no DNA, the TCRdb D assignment of TRBD2 cannot be verified. Germline loops: CDR1 SGDLS, CDR2 YYNGEE. The CDR3 runs to 16 residues. Here the CDR3 reads CASSLPRTIFDNEQFF. The full variable domain, in which reference TRBV9 and TRBJ2-1 provide the parts outside the CDR3, is DSGVTQTPKHLITATGQRVTLRCSPRSGDLSVYWYQQSLDQGLQFLIQYYNGEERAKGNILERFSAQQFPDLHSELNLSSLELGDSALYFCASSLPRTIFDNEQFFGPGTRLTVL.

The chain has TRBV12-3 or TRBV12-4 and TRBJ2-5; TCRdb's D call of TRBD1 is untestable without DNA. The CDR3 has 14 residues. The CDR3 here is CASSPGVLGETQYF.